This entry lists 5 T cell receptor beta chains sequenced from one sample in a study of blood T cell repertoires in COVID-19. The method was immunoSEQ multiplex PCR; TCRdb's version includes in-frame clones alone and lacks a portion of them. Of hundreds of thousands of clones in the sample, around 85% were seen once. The specimen sequenced was PBMCs or T cells enriched from blood (not recorded which). All receptors derive from a woman aged 50 to 60 with acute COVID-19.

The chain links TRBV10-1 to TRBJ2-7, with 10 bases identical to TRBD1. CDR1 WNHNN and CDR2 SYGVQD come from the germline V gene (reference sequence). V lost 5 bases, J lost 3 bases, and 1 base stayed unmatched. This CDR3 spans 13 amino acids. The CDR3, as DNA: TGCGCCAGCAGTCGGGACAGGGGCTACGAGCAGTACTTC. The encoded protein is CASSRDRGYEQYF.

This chain links TRBV6-5 with TRBJ2-7; 9 nucleotides agree with TRBD1. This CDR3 contains 12 residues. With V trimmed by 6 bases and J by 3 bases, 0 bases remained unmatched. Germline CDR1 reads MNHEY; CDR2 reads SVGAGI. This CDR3 is CASRGQGYEQYF. The CDR3 coding sequence is TGTGCCAGCAGGGGACAGGGCTACGAGCAGTACTTC.

This chain joins TRBV30 and TRBJ1-2, with 8 bases fitting TRBD1. CDR1 is GTSNPN and CDR2 is SVGIG in the germline V gene (reference sequence). The J segment lost 3 bases and the V segment lost 5 bases, leaving 8 bases of the junction unmatched. The CDR3 is made up of 14 amino acids. CDR3 DNA: TGTGCCTGGCGCCCCAGGGGGCGGGACTATGGCTACACCTTC. Protein: CAWRPRGRDYGYTF.

This rearrangement joins TRBV3-1 (or the pseudogene TRBV3-2) to TRBJ1-2; maybe TRBD1 (6 bases). The ends were cut back, 0 bases at V and 4 bases at J, with 9 bases in the middle. CDR3 size: 14 residues. Germline V gives CDR1 LGHDT, CDR2 YNNKEL (reference sequence). The CDR3 loop is CASSQETGIYGYTF. DNA of the CDR3: TGTGCCAGCAGCCAAGAAACAGGGATCTATGGCTACACCTTC.

The chain uses TRBV20-1 and TRBJ2-7; D remains unclear. The CDR3 is 14 amino acids. V gave up 3 bases and J gave up 4 bases, with 16 bases separating them. Germline CDR1 is DFQATT and CDR2 is SNEGSKA (reference sequence). CDR3 DNA: TGCAGTGCTAGTACAAACAAAGCCGGGTACGAGCAGTACTTC. This sequence encodes CSASTNKAGYEQYF.